This T cell receptor (beta chain) was sequenced for a study of blood T cell repertoires in COVID-19. Participant age was roughly 18 to 100 years, and participants resided in roughly 25 US areas. Each recovered donor of Cohort 3 presented with two negative PCRs, clearance, or symptom resolution. With respect to this clone: Being one base from a much bigger clone, this may be a read error.

Germline CDR1 is MDHEN and CDR2 is SYDVKM. CDR3 size: 14 residues. V dropped 2 bases and J dropped 3 bases, with 8 bases sitting between them. Original methodology: Cell counts per sample came from amplifying reference gene primers. Profiled with immunoSEQ multiplex PCR; TCRdb holds only in-frame clones, not every one. V, J and clone size derive from that table, while D and trimming were established from the DNA sequence. The sample lists about 250,000 clones, about nine tenths occurring once. The sample was PBMCs or T cells enriched from blood (not recorded which). The chain combines TRBV28 with TRBJ2-1, with a weak D call TRBD2 (6 bases). This TCR came from a man aged 35 to 55 who had recovered from COVID-19. The CDR3 here is CASSLDGSYNEQFF. The CDR3 DNA follows: TGTGCCAGCAGTTTAGACGGGAGCTACAATGAGCAGTTCTTC.